The clone carrying this T cell receptor beta chain was counted at least ten times. Its antigen is undetermined. Germline loops: CDR1 SEHNR, CDR2 FQNEAQ (reference sequence). The CDR3 spans 16 residues. The ends lost 0 bases at V and 5 bases at J; junction bases unmatched: 2. This entry belongs to a study of T cells in Graves' hyperthyroidism and ophthalmopathy. RNA transcripts served as the template for amplifying TCR beta CDR3 regions. When the TCR CDR3 underwent first-round RT-PCR, the HTBI primer set was used. TCRdb reprocessed the multiplex PCR reads via MiXCR and lists one record per CDR3 protein. This table has around 720,000 distinct CDR3 sequences, approximately 36% appearing once. Findings and caveats of the study: In validation, the model predicted ophthalmopathy. These predictions came a median around 5.9 months before onset.

Graves' hyperthyroidism was deemed stable given no ophthalmopathy progression within 18 months. Used for diagnoses were clinical symptoms, serum thyroxine and TRAb, thyroid ultrasound and orbital computed tomography. This receptor was taken from a woman aged 35 to 49 with Graves' hyperthyroidism. The sample consisted of blood. The chain combines TRBV7-9 with TRBJ1-5, with 12 bases fitting TRBD1. This chain's CDR3 is CASSLAGTGGHQPQHF. The CDR3 region has the DNA TGTGCCAGCAGCTTAGCGGGGACAGGGGGCCATCAGCCCCAGCATTTT.